This T cell receptor beta chain was observed in a study of PD-1 blockade in classical Hodgkin lymphoma. Stated time point: cycle 4 day 1 (C4D1), after five to seven weeks of nivolumab. Exposure to brentuximab vedotin varied, and each patient had relapsed following autologous stem cell transplantation. This table comes from immunoSEQ multiplex PCR, and its TCRdb copy is limited to in-frame clones, with some not included. Of around 50,000 clones listed, around 74% are singletons. This CDR3 is built from 15 residues. CDR1 is MNHEY, CDR2 SVGAGI, per germline. V lost 6 bases, J lost 5 bases, and 10 bases stayed unmatched.

Sequencing was performed on peripheral blood mononuclear cells (PBMCs), taken before the fourth cycle of nivolumab. The chain is built from TRBV6-5 and TRBJ2-5; 9 bases map to TRBD1. This TCR came from a human donor with classical Hodgkin lymphoma. CDR3 loop: CASSPGTGSTETQYF. The CDR3 DNA reads as TGTGCCAGCAGCCCCGGGACAGGGAGTACGGAGACCCAGTACTTC.